This T cell receptor beta chain was documented in a study of T cells after yellow fever vaccination. At the level of the study: SMART-Seq v4 Ultra Low Input prepared libraries from low-cell fractions.

TCRdb re-called the 5' RACE reads through MiXCR, storing one row per CDR3 protein. This sample yields approximately 300,000 distinct CDR3 sequences, of which around 7% are seen a single time; over 15% belongs to the top ten. Trimming removed 6 bases from V and 4 bases from J, with 12 bases in between. The CDR3 has 13 amino acids. Germline V gene data show CDR1 as ENHRY and CDR2 as SYGVKD. The receptor was derived from a man between 18 and 29 years old who received the YFV17D yellow fever vaccine. V gene TRBV10-3 combines with J gene TRBJ2-5, with D perhaps TRBD2 (5 bases). Sequences were derived from PBMCs, sampled approximately 40 days after the first yellow fever vaccination. CDR3 nucleotide sequence: TGTGCCATCAGGGACCCGGGGAGAGAGACCCAGTACTTC. Its protein product is CAIRDPGRETQYF.